This is a list of T cell receptor beta chains from one sample in a study of cytomegalovirus exposure and HLA in healthy donors. Assay used: immunoSEQ multiplex PCR; TCRdb lists only in-frame clones, some missing. Its table records some 110,000 clones. Material: PBMCs. All receptors come from a man aged 25 to 40 in good health and CMV-seronegative. The CDR3 runs from the conserved cysteine through the conserved F or W. A D gene is named only where the DNA matches it firmly.

TRBV7-6	TRBJ2-7	TRBD2	CASSLAGGLAGGIEQYF
TRBV6-5	TRBJ2-1	TRBD2	CASSYSWTSGDNEQFF
TRBV6-1	TRBJ1-2	.	CASSAQGSWGGYTF
TRBV11-2	TRBJ1-1	.	CASSSFRQRITEAFF
TRBV6-4	TRBJ2-5	.	CASSREAEETQYF
TRBV7-3	TRBJ2-6	TRBD2	CASSLRGGGSGANVLTF
TRBV9	.	.	CASSPRGRGNEQYF
TRBV7-9	.	.	CASSPMVPPAGAHSYEQYF
TRBV19	TRBJ2-1	.	CASRDLGDNEQFF
TRBV5-1	TRBJ1-2	TRBD1	CASSLDRGLPGVYGYTF
TRBV6-5	TRBJ1-1	TRBD1	CASSVPGQGKAFF
TRBV19	TRBJ2-7	TRBD2	CASSPGGRGGEQYF
TRBV5-5	TRBJ2-7	TRBD1	CASSPQTGLLYEQYF
TRBV18	TRBJ2-2	TRBD1	CASSSGTGANTGELFF
TRBV30	TRBJ2-7	.	CAWSTSTERIDGEQYF
TRBV6-1	TRBJ1-4	.	CASSVTAPEATNEKLFF
TRBV27	TRBJ2-1	TRBD2	CASSFLPGLAPSSYNEQFF
TRBV19	TRBJ2-2	.	CASSVTRDTGELFF
TRBV5-1	TRBJ1-2	TRBD1	CASSLEGADYGYTF
TRBV6-1	TRBJ2-1	.	CASSVQGGGEQFF
TRBV27	TRBJ2-1	TRBD2	CASSPTTGGFLSSYNEQFF
TRBV6-5	TRBJ1-1	TRBD1	CASSFTGDGTEAFF
TRBV29-1	TRBJ2-1	TRBD1	CSVRGRHNEQFF
TRBV6-1	TRBJ1-1	.	CASSEDGENTEAFF
TRBV18	TRBJ2-3	.	CASSRSVADTQYF
TRBV5-6	TRBJ2-2	TRBD1	CASSLGYRGLTGELFF
TRBV30	TRBJ2-3	TRBD2	CAWSVLSGRAPTDTQYF